A selection of T cell receptor beta chains follows, all from one sample in a study of cytomegalovirus exposure and HLA in healthy donors. Clones were sequenced by immunoSEQ multiplex PCR, and TCRdb holds only the in-frame ones, with some missing. The data hold under 150,000 clones, with approximately 80% observed a single time. Input material: PBMCs. The receptor source for this set is a man younger than 30 in good health and CMV-seronegative. Each CDR3 is given with its conserved first and last residue. The D gene is left open where the match is weak. Only part of the rows carry a size: once, few, many, or a class if the clone is expanded.

CASNTGGVTGELFF	TGTGCCAGCAATACAGGGGGGGTCACCGGGGAGCTGTTTTTT	.	TRBV6-5	.	TRBJ2-2
CASSAAAGKGWAYEQYF	TGTGCCAGCAGTGCGGCGGCAGGGAAGGGATGGGCCTACGAGCAGTACTTC	.	TRBV28	.	TRBJ2-7
CASSLGGCEAFF	TGCGCCAGCAGCTTGGGAGGGTGTGAAGCTTTCTTT	.	TRBV5-1	.	TRBJ1-1
CATSGTEMNEKLFF	TGTGCCACCAGCGGGACAGAGATGAATGAAAAACTGTTTTTT	TRBD1	TRBV15	.	TRBJ1-4
CASSLGRGGYEQYF	TGTGCCAGCAGCTTGGGGCGGGGGGGCTACGAGCAGTACTTC	TRBD2	TRBV5-4	.	TRBJ2-7
CASSQDSQGRLQEQYF	TGCGCCAGCAGCCAAGATTCCCAGGGTCGGCTTCAGGAGCAGTACTTC	.	TRBV4-3	once	TRBJ2-7
CASSEFRLAGESYEQYF	TGTGCCAGCAGTGAATTTCGACTAGCGGGGGAATCCTACGAGCAGTACTTC	TRBD2	TRBV25-1	.	TRBJ2-7
CASSLAVRATSTDTQYF	TGTGCCAGCAGCTTGGCCGTCCGAGCAACTAGCACAGATACGCAGTATTTT	.	TRBV5-4	once	TRBJ2-3
CASSQSRGPAGELFF	TGCGCCAGCTCCCAATCCAGGGGGCCCGCCGGGGAGCTGTTTTTT	TRBD1	TRBV10-1	.	TRBJ2-2
CASTQGAGVVRAAGYTF	TGTGCCAGCACCCAAGGGGCAGGGGTCGTCCGCGCAGCCGGCTACACCTTC	.	TRBV25-1	.	TRBJ1-2
CASSLQTGGEPLADTQYF	TGTGCCAGCAGCTTACAGACAGGGGGCGAACCCTTGGCAGATACGCAGTATTTT	TRBD1	TRBV7-9	.	TRBJ2-3
CASSYSKGGRQPQHF	TGTGCCAGCAGTTACTCGAAGGGGGGGCGACAGCCCCAGCATTTT	.	TRBV6-6	.	TRBJ1-5
CASSLRDYGYTF	TGTGCCAGCAGCTTGCGGGATTATGGCTACACCTTC	.	TRBV5-6	.	TRBJ1-2
CASSLQGPSTDTQYF	TGCGCCAGCAGCTTGCAGGGGCCTAGCACAGATACGCAGTATTTT	.	TRBV5-1	.	TRBJ2-3
CASGGTTEAFF	TGTGCCAGTGGGGGGACCACTGAAGCTTTCTTT	.	TRBV2	.	TRBJ1-1
CATSRGRGGGNEQFF	TGTGCCACCAGCAGAGGGCGGGGGGGCGGCAATGAGCAGTTCTTC	TRBD2	TRBV15	.	TRBJ2-1
CASSETGSTDTQYF	TGCGCCAGCAGTGAGACAGGGAGCACAGATACGCAGTATTTT	.	TRBV10-1	.	TRBJ2-3
CASSLQQGMDYEQYF	TGCGCCAGCAGCCTCCAGCAGGGTATGGACTACGAGCAGTACTTC	.	TRBV4-1	.	TRBJ2-7
CASSQDRGNEKLFF	TGTGCCAGCAGCCAAGATAGAGGGAATGAAAAACTGTTTTTT	.	TRBV4-2	.	TRBJ1-4
CASSEVYTGQGTIWGGNEQFF	TGTGCCAGCAGTGAAGTGTACACGGGACAGGGGACCATATGGGGGGGCAATGAGCAGTTCTTC	TRBD1	TRBV2	.	TRBJ2-1
CASTLVPGGYGYTF	TGTGCCAGCACCCTAGTCCCAGGGGGCTATGGCTACACCTTC	TRBD1	TRBV11-2	.	TRBJ1-2
CASSQEGRVSGNTIYF	TGCGCCAGCAGCCAAGAAGGCAGGGTCTCTGGAAACACCATATATTTT	.	TRBV4-3	once	TRBJ1-3
CATRGASYEQYF	TGTGCCACCAGAGGGGCCTCCTACGAGCAGTACTTC	.	TRBV10-3	.	TRBJ2-7
CASSKLEGANKTQYF	TGCGCCAGCAGTAAACTGGAGGGGGCCAACAAGACCCAGTACTTC	.	TRBV5-1	.	TRBJ2-5
CASTKTGTGHYEQYF	TGTGCCAGCACGAAAACCGGGACGGGACACTACGAGCAGTACTTC	.	TRBV6-5	.	TRBJ2-7
CASSRGGENEQYF	TGTGCCAGCAGCCGTGGGGGGGAAAACGAGCAGTACTTC	TRBD2	TRBV7-9	.	TRBJ2-7
CASSVRQDSQTQYF	TGTGCCAGCAGCGTCCGACAGGATAGCCAGACCCAGTACTTC	.	TRBV14	.	TRBJ2-5
CASSDDRGHQPQHF	TGCGCCAGCAGTGATGACAGGGGGCATCAGCCCCAGCATTTT	TRBD1	TRBV10-2	.	TRBJ1-5
CASSPPGLKGDNSPLHF	TGTGCCAGCAGCCCCCCGGGATTGAAGGGAGATAATTCACCCCTCCACTTT	.	TRBV7-9	.	TRBJ1-6
CASSNEADTQYF	TGTGCCAGCAGTAACGAGGCGGATACGCAGTATTTT	.	TRBV27	once	TRBJ2-3
CASRPPEGLHYGYTF	TGTGCCAGCCGGCCCCCGGAGGGGTTGCACTATGGCTACACCTTC	.	TRBV5-4	once	TRBJ1-2
CASSFLGVNTGELFF	TGTGCCAGCAGCTTCTTAGGGGTGAACACCGGGGAGCTGTTTTTT	.	TRBV13	.	TRBJ2-2
CAIWSGSHNYGYTF	TGTGCCATCTGGTCAGGGTCCCATAACTATGGCTACACCTTC	.	TRBV10-3	.	TRBJ1-2
CASSIQDRGYGYTF	TGTGCCAGTAGTATTCAGGACAGGGGTTATGGCTACACCTTC	TRBD1	TRBV19	.	TRBJ1-2
CASSTDTGVGYNEQFF	TGTGCCAGCAGCACCGATACAGGGGTAGGATACAATGAGCAGTTCTTC	TRBD1	TRBV9	.	TRBJ2-1
CASSQAAFRLAGGEFTGELFF	TGTGCCAGCAGCCAAGCCGCATTTAGACTAGCGGGGGGGGAGTTCACCGGGGAGCTGTTTTTT	TRBD2	TRBV4-2	.	TRBJ2-2
CASSLERAETQYF	TGTGCCAGCAGCTTGGAGCGGGCGGAGACCCAGTACTTC	.	TRBV5-8	.	TRBJ2-5
CASSPGTGADTEAFF	TGTGCCAGCAGTCCCGGGACAGGGGCGGACACTGAAGCTTTCTTT	TRBD1	TRBV6-5	.	TRBJ1-1
CASSQEPGLAKNIQYF	TGCGCCAGCAGCCAAGAACCGGGTTTAGCCAAAAACATTCAGTACTTC	.	TRBV4-3	.	TRBJ2-4
CASSPLLNPLMPKYSNQPQHF	TGTGCCAGCAGTCCCCTACTTAATCCCCTAATGCCGAAGTATAGCAATCAGCCCCAGCATTTT	.	TRBV27	.	TRBJ1-5
CASSLFSRAASTGELFF	TGTGCCAGCAGCTTGTTCTCCAGGGCCGCGAGCACCGGGGAGCTGTTTTTT	.	TRBV5-6	few	TRBJ2-2
CASSEWAAPQDTQYF	TGCGCCAGCAGTGAGTGGGCAGCACCTCAAGATACGCAGTATTTT	.	TRBV10-1	.	TRBJ2-3
CASSPGGGGSSYNEQFF	TGTGCCAGCAGCCCGGGGGGAGGCGGGAGCTCCTACAATGAGCAGTTCTTC	TRBD2	TRBV9	.	TRBJ2-1
CSSNRSTF	TGTTCCAGCAACAGGTCTACCTTC	.	TRBV7-9	once	TRBJ1-2
CATSSPTGNQPQHF	TGTGCCACCAGCAGCCCGACAGGGAATCAGCCCCAGCATTTT	TRBD1	TRBV15	.	TRBJ1-5